Presented here are 14 T cell receptor beta chains from one specimen sequenced in a study of T-cell reconstitution after alpha-beta-depleted transplantation in children. Library preparation (for TCRbeta) was performed with unique molecular identifiers. MiXCR, applied by TCRdb to the PCR reads, yields one record per CDR3 protein. The data contain some 600,000 distinct CDR3 sequences, 10% to 15% of them singletons. Sample: PBMCs, mostly from graft donor cells, taken 360 days after TCRalphabeta/CD19-depleted stem cell transplant. Receptors originate from a male patient aged 5 to 17 who had a stem cell transplant for acute myeloid leukemia, so the T cells may come from the graft donor.

This clonotype has a handful of counts. The genes are TRBV18 and TRBJ2-2, with TRBD2 identical over 9 bases. The CDR3 extends over 17 amino acids. V was pared by 1 base and J by 1 base, with 4 bases of the junction left unmatched. Germline CDR1 KGHSH, CDR2 LQKENI. CDR3 bases: TGTGCCAGCTCACCACTAGCGGGAGTTCTGAACACCGGGGAGCTGTTTTTT. This codes for CASSPLAGVLNTGELFF.

This clonotype was seen a handful of times. The rearrangement links TRBV7-3 to TRBJ2-3; TRBD1 is a possible D gene (6 bases). Germline CDR1 and CDR2: SGHTA and FQGTGA. The length of the CDR3 is 14 residues. V was shortened by 5 bases and J by 6 bases, with 15 bases between the two germline ends. This CDR3 reads CASSTRTAQDTQYF. The CDR3 nucleotides read TGTGCCAGCAGCACCAGGACAGCGCAGGATACGCAGTATTTT.

This clonotype was picked up many times. This chain links TRBV28 with TRBJ1-2, with 7 bases fitting TRBD1. Germline values: CDR1 MDHEN, CDR2 SYDVKM. The CDR3 contains 14 residues. J lost 2 bases, V lost 6 bases, and 6 bases had no gene match. CDR3 nucleotide sequence: TGTGCCAGCAGCTTGACAGGGACCAACTATGGCTACACCTTC. This translates into CASSLTGTNYGYTF.

This clonotype was seen more than once but under ten times. The chain is built from TRBV20-1 and TRBJ2-2; 12 nucleotides match TRBD2. Germline V gene sequence: CDR1 DFQATT, CDR2 SNEGSKA (reference sequence). CDR3 length equals 17 residues. The ends lost 0 bases at V and 4 bases at J; junction bases unmatched: 6. For the CDR3, the DNA is TGCAGTGCTAGAGAAGCTAGCGGGAGGGTTGGCACCGGGGAGCTGTTTTTT. Translating gives CSAREASGRVGTGELFF.

This clonotype was recorded at least ten times. V gene TRBV29-1 combines with J gene TRBJ2-1, with 9 bases identical to TRBD1. This CDR3 has 15 amino acids. J lost 4 bases, V lost 5 bases, and 9 bases had no gene match. Germline V gives CDR1 SQVTM, CDR2 ANQGSEA. In nucleotides, the CDR3 is TGCAGCGTTCCAGGGGGACAGGGAGCATACAATGAGCAGTTCTTC. Amino acid sequence: CSVPGGQGAYNEQFF.

This clonotype was counted between two and nine times. The genes are TRBV20-1 and TRBJ2-3; 7 nucleotides align to TRBD2. Germline trimming cut 6 bases from V and 4 bases from J; bases unmatched to any gene: 4. The germline gives CDR1 DFQATT, CDR2 SNEGSKA (reference sequence). The length of the CDR3 is 12 residues. CDR3: CSAAGEADTQYF. CDR3 bases: TGCAGTGCGGCGGGAGAGGCAGATACGCAGTATTTT.

The V and J genes are TRBV7-9 and TRBJ2-7; 10 nucleotides match TRBD2. With V trimmed by 5 bases and J by 2 bases, 6 bases remained unmatched. The CDR3 covers 15 residues. Germline CDR1 SEHNR, CDR2 FQNEAQ (reference sequence). CDR3 in DNA: TGTGCCAGCAGCCCTAGCGGGAGACAAGCCTACGAGCAGTACTTC. It specifies CASSPSGRQAYEQYF. Full variable domain (rest looked up from reference TRBV7-9 and TRBJ2-7): DTGVSQNPRHKITKRGQNVTFRCDPISEHNRLYWYRQTLGQGPEFLTYFQNEAQLEKSRLLSDRFSAERPKGSFSTLEIQRTEQGDSAMYLCASSPSGRQAYEQYFGPGTRLTVT.

This clonotype was counted a few times. The chain is built from TRBV6-5 and TRBJ1-6; D perhaps matches TRBD1 (6 bases). The CDR3 totals 16 residues. V was shortened by 0 bases and J by 11 bases, with 17 bases between the two germline ends. Germline loops: CDR1 MNHEY, CDR2 SVGAGI. The CDR3 DNA is TGTGCCAGCAGTTACTCCCGGACAGCGGGGGGGACACCCCTCCACTTT. Its translation is CASSYSRTAGGTPLHF.

This clonotype was observed many times. The V gene is TRBV7-3, the J gene TRBJ2-4, with 9 nucleotides matching TRBD1. J lost 9 bases, V lost 2 bases, and 14 bases had no gene match. Germline V gives CDR1 SGHTA, CDR2 FQGTGA. The CDR3 covers 17 residues. The CDR3 is CASSLAPSGTGKRIQYF. The CDR3 DNA is TGTGCCAGCAGCTTAGCCCCCTCCGGGACAGGGAAACGCATTCAGTACTTC.

This clonotype was seen at least ten times. The chain carries TRBV11-1 and TRBJ2-6; 7 bases map to TRBD2. The V and J ends lost 7 bases and 1 base, in that order; junction bases with no gene match: 13. Germline V gives CDR1 SGHAT, CDR2 FQDESV (reference sequence). This CDR3 is built from 18 residues. The CDR3, as DNA: TGTGCCAGCATTAAATTCGGGGGGAGGGTGTCTGGGGCCAACGTCCTGACTTTC. It specifies CASIKFGGRVSGANVLTF.

This clonotype turned up a few times. The gene calls are TRBV27 and TRBJ1-1; D call uncertain. This CDR3 is built from 13 residues. The germline gives CDR1 MNHEY, CDR2 SMNVEV (reference sequence). The V gene lost 7 bases and the J gene lost 4 bases, with 13 bases spanning the gap. CDR3 sequence reads: CASKVFSFTEAFF. The CDR3, as DNA: TGTGCCAGCAAAGTGTTCTCGTTCACTGAAGCTTTCTTT.

V and J are TRBV9 and TRBJ2-1; D gene uncertain. Trimming stripped 0 bases from V and 5 bases from J, with 12 bases between. This CDR3 is 15 amino acids long. Germline values: CDR1 SGDLS, CDR2 YYNGEE. The CDR3 nucleotides are TGTGCCAGCAGCGTAGTATTGGGCGGCCACAATGAGCAGTTCTTC. Translating gives CASSVVLGGHNEQFF.

Only a few counts were recorded for this clonotype. This sequence joins TRBV25-1 and TRBJ1-1; tentatively, D is TRBD1 (5 bases). V was pared by 9 bases and J by 1 base, with 15 bases between. The germline CDR1 and CDR2 sequences are MGHDK and SYGVNS. The CDR3 is made up of 14 amino acids. The CDR3 DNA reads as TGTGCCAGTAAGGGGAGGGGACCGAACACTGAAGCTTTCTTT. Protein: CASKGRGPNTEAFF.

This clonotype was observed a handful of times. The rearrangement joins TRBV4-2 to TRBJ2-3; TRBD2 matches at 9 bases. CDR3 length: 17 residues. V lost 0 bases, J lost 6 bases, and 10 bases stayed unmatched. In germline, CDR1 is LGHNA, CDR2 YNFKEQ. Written as DNA, the CDR3 is TGTGCCAGCAGCCAAGAACAAGCGGGAGGTTTAGCGGATACGCAGTATTTT. Its protein product is CASSQEQAGGLADTQYF.